The present entry profiles one T cell receptor (beta chain) with its context. Its antigen is unknown. The trim removed 0 bases at V and 5 bases at J, leaving 7 bases unmatched. This CDR3 spans 16 amino acids. The germline CDR1 and CDR2 sequences are SGDLS and YYNGEE. The protocol was immunoSEQ multiplex PCR, while the TCRdb copy is restricted to in-frame clones and leaves out a portion. The sample has 60,000 to 95,000 clones; roughly 98% are singletons. Thawed PBMCs were FACS-sorted into unstimulated CD4+CD25+CD127- regulatory T cells, CD4+CD25- non-regulatory cells, CD4 and CD8 cells. This entry comes from a study of Tregs in tolerant kidney transplant recipients. The overall study: Recipients received nonmyeloablative bone marrow transplants from related graft donors, with transient mixed chimerism. Study observations and caveats: Biological reproducibility was not directly addressed in this study.

The chain employs TRBV9 and TRBJ1-1, with 10 bases aligning to TRBD1. The starting material was CD4+ T cells from blood, obtained before the transplant. The TCR originated in a human donor who received a combined kidney and bone marrow transplant. The chain's CDR3 is CASSVGDRGLGTEAFF. DNA for the CDR3: TGTGCCAGCAGCGTAGGGGACAGGGGATTAGGGACTGAAGCTTTCTTT.